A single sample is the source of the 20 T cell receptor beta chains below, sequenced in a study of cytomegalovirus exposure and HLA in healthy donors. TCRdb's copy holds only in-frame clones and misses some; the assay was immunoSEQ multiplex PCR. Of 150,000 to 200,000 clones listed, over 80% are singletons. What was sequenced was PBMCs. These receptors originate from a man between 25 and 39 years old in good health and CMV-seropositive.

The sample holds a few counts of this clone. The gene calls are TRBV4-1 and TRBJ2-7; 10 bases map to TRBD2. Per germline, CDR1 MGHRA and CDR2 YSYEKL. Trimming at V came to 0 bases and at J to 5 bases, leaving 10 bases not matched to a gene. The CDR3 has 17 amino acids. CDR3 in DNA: TGCGCCAGCAGCCAAGAACAGAGCGGGGGGGCCTGGGACGAGCAGTACTTC. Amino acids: CASSQEQSGGAWDEQYF.

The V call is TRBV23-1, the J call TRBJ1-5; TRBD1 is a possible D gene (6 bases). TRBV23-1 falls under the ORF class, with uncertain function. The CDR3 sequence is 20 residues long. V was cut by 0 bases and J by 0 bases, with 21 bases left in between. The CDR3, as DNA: TGCGCCAGCAGTCAATCGATCGGAAATACAGGGAAATATAGCAATCAGCCCCAGCATTTT. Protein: CASSQSIGNTGKYSNQPQHF.

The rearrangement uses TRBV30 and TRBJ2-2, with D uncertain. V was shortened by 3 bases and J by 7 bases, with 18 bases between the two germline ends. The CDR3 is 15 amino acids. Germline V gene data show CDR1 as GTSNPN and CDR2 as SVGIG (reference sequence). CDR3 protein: CAWSPLGASGGELFF. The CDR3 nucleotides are TGTGCCTGGAGCCCCCTCGGAGCATCTGGCGGGGAGCTGTTTTTT.

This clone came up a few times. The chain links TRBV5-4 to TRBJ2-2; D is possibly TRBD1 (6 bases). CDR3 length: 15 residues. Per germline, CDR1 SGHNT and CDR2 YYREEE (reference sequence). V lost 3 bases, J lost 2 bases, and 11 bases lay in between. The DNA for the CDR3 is TGTGCCAGCAGCTCATTACAGGGTAACACCGGGGAGCTGTTTTTT. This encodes CASSSLQGNTGELFF.

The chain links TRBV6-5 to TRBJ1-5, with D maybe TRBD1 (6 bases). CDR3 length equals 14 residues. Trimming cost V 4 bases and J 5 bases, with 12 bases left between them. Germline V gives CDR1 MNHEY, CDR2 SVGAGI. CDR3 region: CASSSGGLYQPQHF. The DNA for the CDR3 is TGTGCCAGCAGTTCGGGGGGGCTTTATCAGCCCCAGCATTTT.

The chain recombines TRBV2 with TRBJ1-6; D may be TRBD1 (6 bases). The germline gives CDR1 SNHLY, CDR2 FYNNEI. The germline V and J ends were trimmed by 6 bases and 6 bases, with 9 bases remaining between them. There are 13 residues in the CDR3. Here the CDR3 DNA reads TGTGCCAGCAGAGGACAGCTTAATTCACCCCTCCACTTT. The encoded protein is CASRGQLNSPLHF.

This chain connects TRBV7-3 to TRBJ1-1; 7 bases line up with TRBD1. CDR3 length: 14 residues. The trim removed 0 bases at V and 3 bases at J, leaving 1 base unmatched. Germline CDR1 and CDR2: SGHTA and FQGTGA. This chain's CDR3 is CASSLTGGDTEAFF. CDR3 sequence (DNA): TGTGCCAGCAGCTTAACAGGGGGCGACACTGAAGCTTTCTTT.

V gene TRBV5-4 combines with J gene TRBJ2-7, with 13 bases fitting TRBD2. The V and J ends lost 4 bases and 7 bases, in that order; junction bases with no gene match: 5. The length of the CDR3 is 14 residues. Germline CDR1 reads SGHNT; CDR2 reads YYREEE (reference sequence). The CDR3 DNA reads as TGTGCCAGCAGCACGGGACTAGCGGGGAGAGAGCAGTACTTC. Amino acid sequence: CASSTGLAGREQYF.

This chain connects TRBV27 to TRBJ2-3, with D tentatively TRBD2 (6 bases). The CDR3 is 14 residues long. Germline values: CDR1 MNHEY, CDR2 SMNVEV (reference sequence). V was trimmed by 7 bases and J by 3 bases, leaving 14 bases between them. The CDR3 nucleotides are TGTGCCAGCATGTTTATCGGGAGTACAGATACGCAGTATTTT. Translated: CASMFIGSTDTQYF.

CDR3 sequence (DNA): TGTGCCAGTACCTCTCCCCGGGACAAAAATGAAAAACTGTTTTTT. It yields the protein CASTSPRDKNEKLFF. V and J are TRBV19 and TRBJ1-4, with D perhaps matching TRBD1 (6 bases). The germline V and J ends were trimmed by 7 bases and 5 bases, with 17 bases remaining between them. Germline V lookup: CDR1 LNHDA, CDR2 SQIVND (reference sequence). The CDR3 contains 15 residues.

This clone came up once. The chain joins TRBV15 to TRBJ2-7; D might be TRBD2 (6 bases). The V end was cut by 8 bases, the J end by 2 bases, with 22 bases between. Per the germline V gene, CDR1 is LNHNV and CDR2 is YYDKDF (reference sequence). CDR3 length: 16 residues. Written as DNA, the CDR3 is TGTGCCACCTCGGCCGGACCGGGGCGCGGGACCTACGAGCAGTACTTC. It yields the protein CATSAGPGRGTYEQYF. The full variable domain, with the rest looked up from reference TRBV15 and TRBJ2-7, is DAMVIQNPRYQVTQFGKPVTLSCSQTLNHNVMYWYQQKSSQAPKLLFHYYDKDFNNEADTPDNFQSRRPNTSFCFLDIRSPGLGDTAMYLCATSAGPGRGTYEQYFGPGTRLTVT.

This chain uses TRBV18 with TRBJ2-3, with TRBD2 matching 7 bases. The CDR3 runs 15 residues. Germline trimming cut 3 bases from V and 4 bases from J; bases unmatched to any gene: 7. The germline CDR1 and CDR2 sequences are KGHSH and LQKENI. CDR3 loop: CASSPQRGSPDTQYF. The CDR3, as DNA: TGTGCCAGCTCACCTCAGCGGGGTTCCCCAGATACGCAGTATTTT.

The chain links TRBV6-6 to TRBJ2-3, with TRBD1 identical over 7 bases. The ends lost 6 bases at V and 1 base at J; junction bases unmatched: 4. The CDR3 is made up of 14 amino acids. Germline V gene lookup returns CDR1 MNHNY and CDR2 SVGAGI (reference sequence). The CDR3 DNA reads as TGTGCCAGCAGCCGACAGGGAGGCACAGATACGCAGTATTTT. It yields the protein CASSRQGGTDTQYF.

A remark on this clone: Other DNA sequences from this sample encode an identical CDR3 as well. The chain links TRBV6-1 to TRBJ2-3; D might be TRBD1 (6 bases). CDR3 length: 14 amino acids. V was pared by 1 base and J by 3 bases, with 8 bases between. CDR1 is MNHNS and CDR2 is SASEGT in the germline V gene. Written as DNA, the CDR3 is TGTGCCAGCAGTGAAGTACAGGGAACAGATACGCAGTATTTT. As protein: CASSEVQGTDTQYF.

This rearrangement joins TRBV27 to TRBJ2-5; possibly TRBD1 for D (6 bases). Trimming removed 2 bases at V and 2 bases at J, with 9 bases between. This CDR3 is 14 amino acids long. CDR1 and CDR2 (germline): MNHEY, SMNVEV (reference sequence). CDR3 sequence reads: CASSLTGRQETQYF. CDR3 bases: TGTGCCAGCAGTTTAACAGGGCGGCAAGAGACCCAGTACTTC.

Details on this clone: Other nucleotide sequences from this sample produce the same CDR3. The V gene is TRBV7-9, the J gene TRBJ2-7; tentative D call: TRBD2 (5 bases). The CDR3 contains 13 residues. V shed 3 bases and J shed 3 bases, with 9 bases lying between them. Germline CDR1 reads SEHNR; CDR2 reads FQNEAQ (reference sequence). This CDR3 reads CASSFEGGYEQYF. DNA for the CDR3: TGTGCCAGCAGCTTTGAGGGTGGCTACGAGCAGTACTTC.

This CDR3 reads CASSSGGLAYEQYF. CDR3 nucleotide sequence: TGCGCCAGCAGCTCCGGGGGGCTAGCTTACGAGCAGTACTTC. The chain employs TRBV5-1 and TRBJ2-7, with D possibly matching TRBD2 (7 bases). The V end was cut by 3 bases, the J end by 4 bases, with 14 bases between. The CDR3 covers 14 residues. Germline lookup yields CDR1 SGHRS and CDR2 YFSETQ.

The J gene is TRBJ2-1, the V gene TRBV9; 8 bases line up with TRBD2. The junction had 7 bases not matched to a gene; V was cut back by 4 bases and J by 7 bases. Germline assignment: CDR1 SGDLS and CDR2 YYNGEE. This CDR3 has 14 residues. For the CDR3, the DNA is TGTGCCAGCAGCCCTTTCGGGGGGGTTAATGAGCAGTTCTTC. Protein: CASSPFGGVNEQFF.

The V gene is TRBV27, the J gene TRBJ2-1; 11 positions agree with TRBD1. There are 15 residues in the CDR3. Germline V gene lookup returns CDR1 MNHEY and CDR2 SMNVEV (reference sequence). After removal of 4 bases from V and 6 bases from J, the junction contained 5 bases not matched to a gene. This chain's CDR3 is CASSSAGTGGNEQFF. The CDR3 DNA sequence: TGTGCCAGCAGTTCCGCCGGGACAGGGGGCAATGAGCAGTTCTTC.

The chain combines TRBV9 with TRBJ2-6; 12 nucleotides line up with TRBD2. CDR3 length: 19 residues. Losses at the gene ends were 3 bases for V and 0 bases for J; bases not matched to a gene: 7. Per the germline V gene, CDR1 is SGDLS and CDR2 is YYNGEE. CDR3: CASSGLAGATFSGANVLTF. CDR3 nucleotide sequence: TGTGCCAGCAGCGGACTAGCGGGGGCTACCTTCTCTGGGGCCAACGTCCTGACTTTC.